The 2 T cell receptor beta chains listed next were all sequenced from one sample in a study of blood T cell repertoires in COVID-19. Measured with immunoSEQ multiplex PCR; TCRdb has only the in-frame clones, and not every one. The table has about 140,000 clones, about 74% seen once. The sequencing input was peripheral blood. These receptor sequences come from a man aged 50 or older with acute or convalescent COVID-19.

The CDR3 here is CASSLVGGPEPQHF. As DNA, the CDR3 is TGTGCCAGCAGCTTGGTTGGAGGTCCGGAGCCCCAGCATTTT. The chain joins TRBV5-5 to TRBJ1-5, with D unclear. Germline V lookup: CDR1 SGHKS, CDR2 YYEKEE (reference sequence). The CDR3 has 14 amino acids. V lost 0 bases, J lost 8 bases, and 12 bases lay in between.

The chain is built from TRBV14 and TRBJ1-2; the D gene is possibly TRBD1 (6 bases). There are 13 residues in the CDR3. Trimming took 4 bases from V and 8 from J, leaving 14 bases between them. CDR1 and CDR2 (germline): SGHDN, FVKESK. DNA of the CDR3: TGTGCCAGCAGCCCGGGGGGGGCTCAAGGCTACACCTTC. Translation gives CASSPGGAQGYTF.